These 2 T cell receptor beta chains share one sample of origin, sequenced in a study of tumor-infiltrating lymphocytes in primary liver carcinoma. In addition to blood RNA drawn from unsorted whole blood, germline DNA was extracted. Total RNA (around 500 ng) served as template for TCR beta cDNA synthesis primed by a constant-region primer. Each TCR beta library was derived from three nested multiplex PCR rounds that employed slightly modified ARM-PCR. Running 10 cycles apiece, the first two PCR rounds relied on TRBV1-TRBV30 forward primers together with a C-beta reverse primer. Via MiXCR, TCRdb re-called the multiplex PCR reads, giving one row per CDR3 protein. The sample shows approximately 330,000 distinct CDR3 sequences, around three fifths of them seen only once. The sequenced sample was peripheral blood. These receptors all stem from a man aged 35 to 55 with primary liver carcinoma and hepatitis B virus infection.

J is TRBJ2-5 and V is TRBV6-5; unclear D gene. Trimming left V 11 bases short and J 1 base short, with 17 bases between. The germline gives CDR1 MNHEY, CDR2 SVGAGI. The CDR3 sequence is 14 residues long. This chain's CDR3 is CALPGSTAQETQYF. CDR3 in DNA: TGTGCCCTCCCGGGCAGTACGGCCCAAGAGACCCAGTACTTC.

The rearrangement joins TRBV5-5 to TRBJ2-1, with D perhaps matching TRBD1 or TRBD2 (5 bases each). CDR1 and CDR2 from the germline V gene are SGHKS and YYEKEE (reference sequence). The CDR3 runs to 15 residues. CDR3 region: CISTLSGTPVREQFF. The DNA of the CDR3 is TGTATCAGCACCCTCTCCGGGACCCCAGTCAGGGAGCAGTTCTTC.